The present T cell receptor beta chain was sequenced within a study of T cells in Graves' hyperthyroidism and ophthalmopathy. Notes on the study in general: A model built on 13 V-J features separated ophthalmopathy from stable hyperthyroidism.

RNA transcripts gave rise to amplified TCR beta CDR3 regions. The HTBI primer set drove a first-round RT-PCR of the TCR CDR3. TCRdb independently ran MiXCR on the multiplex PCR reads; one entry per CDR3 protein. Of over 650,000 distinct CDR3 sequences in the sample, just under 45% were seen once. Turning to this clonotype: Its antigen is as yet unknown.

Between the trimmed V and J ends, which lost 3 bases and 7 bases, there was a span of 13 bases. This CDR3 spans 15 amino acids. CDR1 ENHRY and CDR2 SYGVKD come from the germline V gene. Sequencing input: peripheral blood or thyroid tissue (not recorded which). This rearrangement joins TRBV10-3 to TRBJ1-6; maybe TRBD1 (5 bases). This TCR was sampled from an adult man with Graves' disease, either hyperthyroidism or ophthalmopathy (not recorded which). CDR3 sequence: CAISELTAPNSPLHF. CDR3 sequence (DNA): TGTGCCATCAGTGAACTGACAGCGCCGAATTCACCCCTCCACTTT.